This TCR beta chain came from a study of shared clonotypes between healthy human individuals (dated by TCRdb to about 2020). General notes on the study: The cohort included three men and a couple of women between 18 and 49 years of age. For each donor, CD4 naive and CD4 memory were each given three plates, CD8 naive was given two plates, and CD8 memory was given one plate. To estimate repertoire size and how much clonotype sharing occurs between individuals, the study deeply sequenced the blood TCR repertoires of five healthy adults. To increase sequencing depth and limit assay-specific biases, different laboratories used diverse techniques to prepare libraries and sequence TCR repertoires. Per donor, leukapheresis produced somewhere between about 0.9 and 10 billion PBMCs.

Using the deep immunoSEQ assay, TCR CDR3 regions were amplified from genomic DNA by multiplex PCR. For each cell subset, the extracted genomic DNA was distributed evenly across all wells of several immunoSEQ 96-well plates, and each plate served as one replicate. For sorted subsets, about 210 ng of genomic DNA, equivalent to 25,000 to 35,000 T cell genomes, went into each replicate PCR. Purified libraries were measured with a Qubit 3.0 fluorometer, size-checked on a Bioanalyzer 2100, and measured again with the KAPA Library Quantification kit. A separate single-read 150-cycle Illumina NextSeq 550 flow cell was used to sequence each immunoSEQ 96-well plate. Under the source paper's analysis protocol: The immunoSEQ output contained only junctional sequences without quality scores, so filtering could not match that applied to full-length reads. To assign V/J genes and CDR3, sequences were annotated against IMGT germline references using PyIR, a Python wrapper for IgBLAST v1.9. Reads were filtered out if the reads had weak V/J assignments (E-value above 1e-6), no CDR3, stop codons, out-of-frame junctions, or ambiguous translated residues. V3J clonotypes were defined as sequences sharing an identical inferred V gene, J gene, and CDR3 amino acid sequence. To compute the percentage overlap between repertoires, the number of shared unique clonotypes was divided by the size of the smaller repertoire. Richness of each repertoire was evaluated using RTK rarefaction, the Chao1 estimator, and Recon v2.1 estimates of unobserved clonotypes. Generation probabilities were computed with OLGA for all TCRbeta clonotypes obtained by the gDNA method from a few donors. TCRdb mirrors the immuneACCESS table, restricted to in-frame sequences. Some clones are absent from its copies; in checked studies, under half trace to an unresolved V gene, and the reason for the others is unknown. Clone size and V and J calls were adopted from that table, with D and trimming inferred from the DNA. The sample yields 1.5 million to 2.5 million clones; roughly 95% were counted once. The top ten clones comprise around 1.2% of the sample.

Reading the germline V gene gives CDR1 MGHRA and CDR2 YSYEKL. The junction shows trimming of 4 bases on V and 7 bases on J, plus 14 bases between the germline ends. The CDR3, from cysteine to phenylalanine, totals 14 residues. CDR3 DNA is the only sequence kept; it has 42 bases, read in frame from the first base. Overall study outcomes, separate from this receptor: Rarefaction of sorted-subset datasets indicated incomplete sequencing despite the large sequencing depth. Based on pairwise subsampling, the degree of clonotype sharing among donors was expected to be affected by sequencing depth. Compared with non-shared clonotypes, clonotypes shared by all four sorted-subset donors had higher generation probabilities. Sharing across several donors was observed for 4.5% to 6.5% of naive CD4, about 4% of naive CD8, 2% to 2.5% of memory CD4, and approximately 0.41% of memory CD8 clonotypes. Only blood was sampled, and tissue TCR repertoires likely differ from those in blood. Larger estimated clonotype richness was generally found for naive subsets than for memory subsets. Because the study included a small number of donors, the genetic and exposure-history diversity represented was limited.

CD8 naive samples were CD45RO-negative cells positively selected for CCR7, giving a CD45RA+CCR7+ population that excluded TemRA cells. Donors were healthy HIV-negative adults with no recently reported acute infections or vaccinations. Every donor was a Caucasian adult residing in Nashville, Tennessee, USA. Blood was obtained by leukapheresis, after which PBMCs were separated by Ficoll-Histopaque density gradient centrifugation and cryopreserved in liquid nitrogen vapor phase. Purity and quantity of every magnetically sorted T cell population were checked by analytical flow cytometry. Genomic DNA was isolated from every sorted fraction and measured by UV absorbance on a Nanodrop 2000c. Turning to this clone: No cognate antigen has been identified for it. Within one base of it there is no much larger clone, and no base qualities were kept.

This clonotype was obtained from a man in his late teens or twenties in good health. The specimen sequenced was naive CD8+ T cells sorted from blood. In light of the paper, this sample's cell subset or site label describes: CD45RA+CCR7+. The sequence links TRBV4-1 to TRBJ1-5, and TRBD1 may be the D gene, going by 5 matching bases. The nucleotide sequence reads TGCGCCAGCAGCCCCTCGGGGACGAGGCAGCCCCAGCATTTT. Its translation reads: CASSPSGTRQPQHF.